The rows below give T cell receptor beta chains drawn from one sample of a study of response to subunit inactivated influenza vaccine. TCRdb re-analysed the RT-PCR reads in MiXCR, keeping a single row per CDR3 protein. Of approximately 530,000 distinct CDR3 sequences in the sample, 10% to 15% were seen once. Here the sequenced sample was PBMCs from blood, taken 45 days after vaccination. The receptors come from a man aged 45-60 years who received an inactivated influenza vaccine. Both conserved end residues are part of each CDR3. Each record gives: J gene, clone size, V gene, D gene, CDR3 protein, CDR3 DNA. The D gene is left open where the match is weak. Rows may omit the clone size; those that give it use once, few, many or a size class.

TRBJ2-5 many TRBV7-9 . CASSQDIQYPQETQYF TGTGCCAGCAGCCAAGACATCCAATACCCTCAAGAGACCCAGTACTTC
TRBJ2-1 many TRBV6-5 . CASSYEENLYNEQFF TGTGCCAGCAGTTACGAGGAGAACCTATACAATGAGCAGTTCTTC
TRBJ2-1 few TRBV5-1 . CASGEGANYNEQFF TGCGCCAGCGGGGAGGGGGCGAACTACAATGAGCAGTTCTTC
TRBJ1-5 few TRBV10-2 . CASTDIPNQPQHF TGCGCCAGCACGGACATCCCCAATCAGCCCCAGCATTTT
TRBJ1-4 . TRBV29-1 . CSVREMAATNEKLFF TGCAGCGTTCGGGAAATGGCTGCAACTAATGAAAAACTGTTTTTT
TRBJ2-3 once TRBV20-1 . CSARWAGVADTQYF TGCAGTGCTAGGTGGGCAGGGGTCGCAGATACGCAGTATTTT
TRBJ2-3 many TRBV12-3/TRBV12-4 . CASSQKDTQYF TGTGCCAGCAGTCAGAAAGATACGCAGTATTTT
TRBJ2-7 few TRBV20-1 . CSARDVRNEQYF TGCAGTGCTAGAGATGTTAGGAACGAGCAGTACTTC
TRBJ2-3 . TRBV11-2 TRBD2 CASSLGLAGGPLGDTQYF TGTGCCAGCAGCCTCGGACTAGCGGGAGGCCCTTTGGGAGATACGCAGTATTTT
TRBJ2-1 . TRBV3-1 TRBD1 CASSLSDRARSNEQFF TGTGCCAGCAGCCTTTCAGACAGGGCCCGGAGCAATGAGCAGTTCTTC
TRBJ2-7 few TRBV6-5 . CASSYSSPRKGYYEQYF TGTGCCAGCAGTTACTCCTCCCCTAGGAAGGGTTACTACGAGCAGTACTTC
TRBJ2-7 few TRBV7-2 . CASSQGSTSSYEQYF TGTGCCAGCAGTCAAGGAAGTACCTCCTCCTACGAGCAGTACTTC
TRBJ2-4 . TRBV20-1 TRBD1 CSANYRGNAKNIQYF TGCAGTGCTAATTACAGGGGAAATGCCAAAAACATTCAGTACTTC
TRBJ1-2 few TRBV29-1 TRBD1 CSATTGDGYTF TGCAGCGCTACTACAGGGGATGGCTACACCTTC
TRBJ2-5 few TRBV10-3 TRBD2 CAISEPGLAGGPETQYF TGTGCCATCAGTGAGCCCGGACTAGCGGGAGGGCCCGAGACCCAGTACTTC
TRBJ1-5 . TRBV27 TRBD1 CASSTTTGAPLNQPQHF TGTGCCAGCAGTACCACGACAGGGGCGCCGCTAAATCAGCCCCAGCATTTT
TRBJ2-7 many TRBV7-2 TRBD1 CASSLAQGNYEQYF TGTGCCAGCAGCTTAGCACAGGGGAACTACGAGCAGTACTTC
TRBJ1-2 . TRBV6-5 . CASSSLQGMDGYTF TGTGCCAGCAGTTCCCTCCAGGGTATGGATGGCTACACCTTC
TRBJ2-7 many TRBV6-5 TRBD1 CASSYRQGIYEQYF TGTGCCAGCAGTTATAGACAGGGAATCTACGAGCAGTACTTC
TRBJ2-1 many TRBV11-2 . CASSLDARASSYNEQFF TGTGCCAGCAGCTTAGATGCCAGGGCCAGCTCCTACAATGAGCAGTTCTTC